Listed below are T cell receptor beta chains from one sample, sequenced in a study of shared clonotypes between healthy human individuals. Profiling relied on immunoSEQ multiplex PCR, and the TCRdb table lists in-frame clones only, not all of them. The sample has about 820,000 clones, 85% to 95% seen once; the top ten hold less than 25%. Sequencing input: naive CD8+ T cells sorted from blood. The receptors shown here come from a man younger than 40 in good health. The CDR3 runs from the conserved cysteine through the conserved F or W. A D gene is named only where the DNA matches it firmly. For some rows the clone size is stated as once, few or many, or as a class when expanded; others skip it.

TRBJ2-1 TRBV19 NA NA CATTTGNEQFF TGTGCCACCACCACAGGGAATGAGCAGTTCTTC
TRBJ1-1 TRBV7-6 NA TRBD1 CASSLGDRAEAFF TGTGCCAGCAGCTTAGGTGACAGGGCTGAAGCTTTCTTT
TRBJ1-6 TRBV2 once NA CASMGNSPLHF TGTGCCAGCATGGGGAATTCACCCCTCCACTTT
TRBJ1-1 TRBV7-9 NA NA CATPLDPPNTEAFF TGTGCCACTCCATTGGACCCCCCGAATACGGAAGCTTTCTTT
TRBJ1-2 TRBV11-2 NA NA CASSLKGGGHGYTF TGTGCCAGCAGCTTAAAAGGCGGGGGCCATGGCTACACCTTC
TRBJ2-7 TRBV7-2 NA NA CASSFSGSYEQYF TGTGCCAGCAGCTTTAGCGGTTCCTACGAGCAGTACTTC
TRBJ2-2 TRBV4-1 few TRBD2 CASSQDLLLAGEGNGELFF TGCGCCAGCAGCCAAGATCTTTTGCTAGCGGGAGAAGGGAACGGGGAGCTGTTTTTT
TRBJ2-2 TRBV5-4 NA TRBD1 CASSTPGQLNTGELFF TGTGCCAGCAGCACCCCGGGACAGCTGAACACCGGGGAGCTGTTTTTT
TRBJ2-1 TRBV15 NA NA CATSRGGSPRNEQFF TGTGCCACCAGCAGAGGGGGGTCCCCAAGAAATGAGCAGTTCTTC
TRBJ2-7 TRBV7-9 once TRBD1 CASSQRTGVHEQYF TGTGCCAGCAGCCAAAGGACAGGGGTCCACGAGCAGTACTTC
TRBJ2-3 TRBV5-1 NA NA CASSLGRRARTDTQYF TGCGCCAGCAGCTTGGGTCGGCGGGCACGCACAGATACGCAGTATTTT
TRBJ2-7 TRBV5-4 NA NA CASSWGGLEQYF TGTGCCAGCAGCTGGGGGGGGCTCGAGCAGTACTTC